The 14 T cell receptor beta chains reported below all come from one sample, sequenced in a study of blood T cell repertoires in COVID-19. The table came from immunoSEQ multiplex PCR; TCRdb's copy has only in-frame clones and leaves some out. Found here are more than 200,000 clones, about 90% of them singletons; the top ten hold approximately 11%. The sequencing input was PBMCs or T cells enriched from blood (not recorded which). Receptors originate from a young man who had recovered from COVID-19.

The chain joins TRBV19 to TRBJ2-5, with D perhaps TRBD1 (6 bases). The V and J ends lost 3 bases and 5 bases respectively, with 13 bases between them. This CDR3 is built from 14 residues. Per germline, CDR1 LNHDA and CDR2 SQIVND (reference sequence). The CDR3 reads CASSISQGRETQYF. The CDR3 DNA is TGTGCCAGTAGTATTTCACAGGGCCGGGAGACCCAGTACTTC.

Only one count was recorded for this clone. The rearrangement uses TRBV11-3 and TRBJ2-1; 11 bases agree with TRBD1. V trimming: 6 bases; J trimming: 9 bases; junction bases outside the gene matches: 7. The CDR3 is 14 amino acids. From germline, CDR1 is SGHNT and CDR2 YENEEA. CDR3 coding DNA: TGTGCCAGCAGTATTCGGACAGGGGGCGGTGAGCAGTTCTTC. Residues: CASSIRTGGGEQFF.

V usage is TRBV9 and J usage is TRBJ1-1; 7 bases match TRBD1. The CDR3 extends over 16 amino acids. Trimming at V came to 4 bases and at J to 5 bases, leaving 14 bases not matched to a gene. Germline CDR1 reads SGDLS; CDR2 reads YYNGEE. Written as DNA, the CDR3 is TGTGCCAGCAGCCCGCGGGCCGACAGACAGGGAACTGAAGCTTTCTTT. Its translation: CASSPRADRQGTEAFF. The full variable domain, with the rest looked up from reference TRBV9 and TRBJ1-1, is DSGVTQTPKHLITATGQRVTLRCSPRSGDLSVYWYQQSLDQGLQFLIQYYNGEERAKGNILERFSAQQFPDLHSELNLSSLELGDSALYFCASSPRADRQGTEAFFGQGTRLTVV.

This rearrangement joins TRBV6-5 to TRBJ2-1, with D possibly being TRBD2 (6 bases). V was trimmed by 9 bases and J by 10 bases, leaving 22 bases between them. Looked up from germline, CDR1 is MNHEY and CDR2 is SVGAGI. This CDR3 comprises 14 residues. The CDR3: CASLLAAAGQEQFF. The CDR3 nucleotides read TGTGCCAGTCTTCTGGCAGCGGCGGGGCAGGAGCAGTTCTTC.

The chain has TRBV10-1 and TRBJ2-1; D perhaps matches TRBD2 (5 bases). Germline values: CDR1 WNHNN, CDR2 SYGVQD (reference sequence). This CDR3 comprises 18 residues. Trimming took off 0 bases at V and 1 base at J, with 16 bases between the two ends. In DNA, the CDR3 is TGCGCCAGCAGTGAGTCGACTCTCTTCGGGGAATCCTACAATGAGCAGTTCTTC. Protein: CASSESTLFGESYNEQFF.

This clone appeared once. The chain has TRBV28 and TRBJ1-1; D unresolved. Germline loops: CDR1 MDHEN, CDR2 SYDVKM. Trimming shortened V by 1 base and J by 2 bases, and 5 bases separated the two germline ends. The CDR3 is made up of 13 amino acids. The CDR3 DNA sequence: TGTGCCAGCAGTTTATACACAAACACTGAAGCTTTCTTT. Protein sequence: CASSLYTNTEAFF.

The chain combines TRBV10-3 with TRBJ2-1, with 12 positions matching TRBD2. Germline V gives CDR1 ENHRY, CDR2 SYGVKD. The length of the CDR3 is 17 residues. Unmatched junction bases numbered 8, after V lost 2 bases and J lost 6 bases. CDR3 in DNA: TGTGCCATCAGTGAGAGTCTAGCGGGAGGGCTGGGCAATGAGCAGTTCTTC. Its translation: CAISESLAGGLGNEQFF.

V usage is TRBV10-3 and J usage is TRBJ2-7; TRBD1 matches at 10 bases. Trimming at V came to 6 bases and at J to 1 base, leaving 3 bases not matched to a gene. There are 14 residues in the CDR3. Looked up from germline, CDR1 is ENHRY and CDR2 is SYGVKD. The CDR3 DNA is TGTGCCATCAGGACAGGGGGCGCATCCTACGAGCAGTACTTC. Translation: CAIRTGGASYEQYF.

The chain uses TRBV4-2 and TRBJ2-1, with 9 positions matching TRBD2. J lost 7 bases, V lost 2 bases, and 9 bases had no gene match. Germline V gene data show CDR1 as LGHNA and CDR2 as YNFKEQ. This CDR3 spans 16 amino acids. CDR3 coding DNA: TGTGCCAGCAGCCAACCCCCGCGGGGGGGGGTGAATGAGCAGTTCTTC. This sequence encodes CASSQPPRGGVNEQFF.

V is TRBV28 and J is TRBJ1-1, with D tentatively TRBD1 (6 bases). V dropped 4 bases and J dropped 7 bases, with 10 bases sitting between them. The CDR3 length is 12 residues. CDR1 MDHEN and CDR2 SYDVKM come from the germline V gene. The CDR3 DNA reads TGTGCCAGCAGTTGGACAGAGTTTGAAGCTTTCTTT. It is translated as CASSWTEFEAFF.

The V gene is TRBV7-9, the J gene TRBJ1-1; D not certain. V shed 8 bases and J shed 1 base, with 8 bases lying between them. The germline gives CDR1 SEHNR, CDR2 FQNEAQ (reference sequence). This CDR3 is built from 12 residues. CDR3 loop: CASVRSNTEAFF. CDR3 DNA: TGTGCCAGCGTCAGGTCGAACACTGAAGCTTTCTTT.

The CDR3 DNA reads as TGTGCCAGCACCGAACCGGGACAGGGGTACGAGCAGTACTTC. It translates to CASTEPGQGYEQYF. The rearrangement links TRBV7-9 to TRBJ2-7, with TRBD1 matching 10 bases. From germline, CDR1 is SEHNR and CDR2 FQNEAQ (reference sequence). The V and J ends lost 7 bases and 4 bases, in that order; junction bases with no gene match: 7. The CDR3 sequence is 14 residues long.

The rearrangement links TRBV2 to TRBJ1-6; 7 nucleotides match TRBD1. Germline trimming cut 4 bases from V and 5 bases from J; bases unmatched to any gene: 5. Germline CDR1 and CDR2: SNHLY and FYNNEI. The CDR3 contains 15 residues. The CDR3: CASSGVRGNNSPLHF. DNA for the CDR3: TGTGCCAGCAGTGGGGTCAGGGGGAATAATTCACCCCTCCACTTT.

This chain joins TRBV15 and TRBJ1-5; no definite D call. Germline V lookup: CDR1 LNHNV, CDR2 YYDKDF (reference sequence). The CDR3 runs to 14 residues. The V gene lost 1 base and the J gene lost 1 base, with 5 bases spanning the gap. The CDR3 loop reads CATSRVQSNQPQHF. CDR3 nucleotide sequence: TGTGCCACCAGCAGAGTACAGAGCAATCAGCCCCAGCATTTT.